The 14 T cell receptor beta chains presented below share a single source sample, sequenced in a study of tumor-infiltrating lymphocytes in localized non-small cell lung cancer. Using immunoSEQ multiplex PCR, the repertoire was profiled, and TCRdb retains in-frame clones only, with some absent. The data hold approximately 12,000 clones, with 68% observed a single time. The sample comprised lung tumor tissue. The source of these receptors is a human donor with non-small cell lung cancer.

The V and J genes are TRBV18 and TRBJ1-5; tentative D call: TRBD1 (5 bases). The CDR3 is made up of 17 amino acids. V lost 3 bases and J 1 base, leaving 16 bases between the germline ends. Per germline, CDR1 KGHSH and CDR2 LQKENI. The CDR3 DNA follows: TGTGCCAGCTCACCTAAGGAGTACCAGGGCAGCAATCAGCCCCAGCATTTT. This encodes CASSPKEYQGSNQPQHF.

This clone was counted only a few times. This sequence joins TRBV5-6 and TRBJ2-4; D unclear. This CDR3 contains 13 residues. CDR1 SGHDT and CDR2 YYEEEE come from the germline V gene. Trimming removed 5 bases at V and 5 bases at J, with 11 bases between. CDR3 amino acids: CASRNPRENIQYF. DNA for the CDR3: TGTGCCAGCAGAAACCCCCGGGAAAACATTCAGTACTTC.

The chain uses TRBV14 and TRBJ2-7, with D hard to call. V dropped 0 bases and J dropped 4 bases, with 10 bases sitting between them. This CDR3 is 14 amino acids long. Germline values: CDR1 SGHDN, CDR2 FVKESK. This CDR3 is CASSQDYDSYEQYF. CDR3 nucleotide sequence: TGTGCCAGCAGCCAAGATTATGACTCTTACGAGCAGTACTTC.

This chain uses TRBV6-6 with TRBJ2-3, with 10 bases identical to TRBD2. The V segment lost 6 bases and the J segment 5 bases; nucleotides outside the gene matches: 8. Germline V gene sequence: CDR1 MNHNY, CDR2 SVGAGI (reference sequence). The CDR3 is 15 amino acids. CDR3 sequence (DNA): TGTGCCAGCAGACCAGCGGGGGGGCTCGGAGATACGCAGTATTTT. Its protein is CASRPAGGLGDTQYF.

This clone appeared a single time. This chain uses TRBV6-4 with TRBJ2-3, with 11 bases identical to TRBD1. With 1 base clipped from V and 6 bases from J, the junction kept 6 bases outside the gene matches. The CDR3 totals 16 residues. Germline V gene sequence: CDR1 MRHNA, CDR2 SNTAGT. For the CDR3, the DNA is TGTGCCAGCAGTGACTTAGGGACAGGGGGTTCGGATACGCAGTATTTT. Translated, it gives CASSDLGTGGSDTQYF.

The gene calls are TRBV25-1 and TRBJ2-1; D perhaps matches TRBD2 (7 bases). The CDR3 sequence is 16 residues long. Looked up from germline, CDR1 is MGHDK and CDR2 is SYGVNS. The germline V and J ends were trimmed by 2 bases and 5 bases, with 16 bases remaining between them. CDR3 sequence reads: CASSEGRGSINNEQFF. CDR3 nucleotides: TGTGCCAGCAGTGAAGGGAGGGGGAGTATCAACAATGAGCAGTTCTTC.

The V gene is TRBV19, the J gene TRBJ2-7, with D possibly matching TRBD1 (7 bases). V lost 4 bases and J 3 bases, leaving 10 bases between the germline ends. The length of the CDR3 is 13 residues. Germline-derived CDR1 and CDR2 are LNHDA and SQIVND (reference sequence). CDR3 nucleotide sequence: TGTGCCAGTAGTAATCAGGGGGGCTACGAGCAGTACTTC. Its translation: CASSNQGGYEQYF.

The rearrangement uses TRBV5-1 and TRBJ1-1, with D possibly TRBD1 on 5 matching bases. CDR1 is SGHRS, CDR2 YFSETQ, per germline. Trimming took 4 bases from V and 4 from J, leaving 11 bases between them. The CDR3 runs to 13 residues. The CDR3 sequence: CASSETGITEAFF. In DNA, the CDR3 is TGCGCCAGCAGCGAAACAGGTATCACTGAAGCTTTCTTT.

The rearrangement links TRBV19 to TRBJ2-7, with 11 positions matching TRBD1. V dropped 7 bases and J dropped 6; count of bases not matched to a gene: 11. This CDR3 has 15 amino acids. From germline, CDR1 is LNHDA and CDR2 SQIVND (reference sequence). CDR3 residues: CASTPPPGQGVEQYF. The CDR3 DNA reads TGTGCCAGTACCCCCCCGCCGGGACAGGGGGTCGAGCAGTACTTC.

This chain joins TRBV11-2 and TRBJ2-3; TRBD2 agrees at 10 bases. With 6 bases clipped from V and 7 bases from J, the junction kept 13 bases outside the gene matches. This CDR3 comprises 16 residues. Germline values: CDR1 SGHAT, CDR2 FQNNGV. The CDR3 protein is CASSRSLAGAAYTQYF. CDR3 DNA sequence: TGTGCCAGCAGTCGTTCTCTAGCGGGGGCCGCCTATACGCAGTATTTT.

The rearrangement uses TRBV19 and TRBJ2-2, with 8 bases that match TRBD1. The CDR3 runs 17 residues. Looked up from germline, CDR1 is LNHDA and CDR2 is SQIVND (reference sequence). V trimming: 5 bases; J trimming: 5 bases; junction bases outside the gene matches: 13. CDR3 region: CASSPHGRTGKTGELFF. The CDR3, as DNA: TGTGCCAGTAGTCCCCACGGGCGGACAGGGAAAACCGGGGAGCTGTTTTTT.

This clone is medium-sized by share. The chain joins TRBV19 to TRBJ1-6; the D gene is possibly TRBD1 (5 bases). Germline CDR1 is LNHDA and CDR2 is SQIVND (reference sequence). The CDR3 has 13 amino acids. V was pared by 11 bases and J by 8 bases, with 16 bases between. CDR3 sequence (DNA): TGTGCCTGTCGGGGCAGGGAGGATTCACCCCTCCACTTT. Protein product: CACRGREDSPLHF.

This sequence joins TRBV4-1 and TRBJ1-1, with TRBD1 matching 10 bases. V lost 0 bases and J lost 4; bases outside the gene matches: 11. Germline lookup yields CDR1 MGHRA and CDR2 YSYEKL. The CDR3 is 18 amino acids. The CDR3 DNA reads as TGCGCCAGCAGCCAAGAGACAGGGGGCGTAGGGGGAATCACTGAAGCTTTCTTT. Encoded protein: CASSQETGGVGGITEAFF.

This clone rates as large. The gene calls are TRBV6-1 and TRBJ1-1, with TRBD1 as a possible D gene (5 bases). CDR3 length equals 14 residues. Trimming pared 2 bases from V and 1 base from J, leaving 8 bases between. Germline V gene data show CDR1 as MNHNS and CDR2 as SASEGT. The CDR3 sequence is CASSERGENTEAFF. CDR3 DNA sequence: TGTGCCAGCAGTGAAAGGGGAGAGAACACTGAAGCTTTCTTT.